A selection of T cell receptor beta chains follows, all from one sample in a study of cytotoxic CD8 clonotypes in ibrutinib-treated CLL. Assay used: immunoSEQ multiplex PCR; TCRdb lists only in-frame clones, some missing. The top ten hold over 20% of the sample, which has about 60,000 clones, 55% to 65% seen once. Material: PBMCs, obtained after 24 months of ibrutinib treatment. All receptors come from a human donor with chronic lymphocytic leukemia. Each CDR3 is given with its conserved first and last residue.

V gene | CDR3 protein
TRBV6-6 | CASSYSSGGYEQYF
TRBV18 | CASSSLGELFF
TRBV4-1 | CASSQHRGTYNEQFF
TRBV28 | CASSRDDSPLHF
TRBV6-6 | CASSGGNQPQHF
TRBV19 | CASSISGGQPQHF
TRBV4-1 | CASSQVLNSSPDQPQHF
TRBV14 | CASSQDLDRIYGYTF
TRBV6-5 | CASQGFPTDTQYF
TRBV5-1 | CASSLSGQSSEKLFF
TRBV10-3 | CAISESLIGEGNQPQHF
TRBV2 | CASTPGQGSRGYTF
TRBV19 | CASSTPRVPDSYEQYF
TRBV18 | CASSRDRINTEAFF
TRBV28 | CASSLRDRAYEQYF
TRBV6-7 | CASSRTRTVHSNQPQHF
TRBV6-1 | CASSGVGQGQETQYF
TRBV14 | CASSPRGAGKETQYF
TRBV28 | CASKTGGVGTGELFF
TRBV29-1 | CSVELAGEYYEQYF
TRBV30 | CAWKVFGGGGELFF
TRBV4-1 | CASSQAPRGGGLYNEQFF
TRBV7-8 | CASSLVAGGETQYF
TRBV7-2 | CASSFHGTNGDTEAFF
TRBV10-3 | CAISEGSTGELFF
TRBV4-2 | CASSPRVKRRAGGQETQYF
TRBV5-1 | CASSFGTAYEKLFF
TRBV7-2 | CASSQLAGGRDNEQFF
TRBV29-1 | CSVEAGTDTQYF
TRBV19 | CASTPTGGHSYEQYF
TRBV27 | CASRPIGVTGTRPQHF
TRBV6-5 | CASSHTGELFF